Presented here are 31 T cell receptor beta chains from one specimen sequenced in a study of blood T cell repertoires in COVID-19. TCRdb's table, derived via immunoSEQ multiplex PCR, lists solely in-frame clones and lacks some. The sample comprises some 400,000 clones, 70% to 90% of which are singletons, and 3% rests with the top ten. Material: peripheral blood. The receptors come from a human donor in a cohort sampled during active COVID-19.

The CDR3 loop reads CASSPPERSSGNTIYF. The CDR3 DNA reads TGTGCCAGCTCACCACCGGAGAGGAGCTCTGGAAACACCATATATTTT. V usage is TRBV18 and J usage is TRBJ1-3; D is undetermined. The CDR3 runs to 16 residues. Trimming took off 0 bases at V and 0 bases at J, with 9 bases between the two ends. The germline V gene encodes CDR1 KGHSH and CDR2 LQKENI.

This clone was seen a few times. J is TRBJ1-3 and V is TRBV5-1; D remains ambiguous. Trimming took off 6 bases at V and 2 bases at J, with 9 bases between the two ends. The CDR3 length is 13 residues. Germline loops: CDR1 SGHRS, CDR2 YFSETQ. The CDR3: CASTESTGNTIYF. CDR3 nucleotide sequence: TGCGCCAGCACTGAGAGTACTGGAAACACCATATATTTT.

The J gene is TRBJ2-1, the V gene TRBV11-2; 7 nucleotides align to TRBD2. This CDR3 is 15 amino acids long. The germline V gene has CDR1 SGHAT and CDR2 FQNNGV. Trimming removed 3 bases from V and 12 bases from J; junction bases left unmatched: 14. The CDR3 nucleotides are TGTGCCAGCAGCTTGGGGGGGGTCCCTAGTGGTGGGCAGTTCTTC. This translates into CASSLGGVPSGGQFF.

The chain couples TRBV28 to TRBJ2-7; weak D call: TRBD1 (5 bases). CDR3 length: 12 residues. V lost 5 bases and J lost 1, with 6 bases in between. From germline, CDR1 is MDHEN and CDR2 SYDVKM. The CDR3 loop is CASSDSSYEQYF. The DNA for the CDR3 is TGTGCCAGCAGTGACAGTTCCTACGAGCAGTACTTC.

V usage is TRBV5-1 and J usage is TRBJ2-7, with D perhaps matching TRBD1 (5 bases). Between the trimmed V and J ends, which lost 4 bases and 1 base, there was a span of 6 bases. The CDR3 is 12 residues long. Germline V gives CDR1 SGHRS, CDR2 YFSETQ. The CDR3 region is CASSPGSYEQYF. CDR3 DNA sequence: TGCGCCAGCAGCCCAGGGTCCTACGAGCAGTACTTC.

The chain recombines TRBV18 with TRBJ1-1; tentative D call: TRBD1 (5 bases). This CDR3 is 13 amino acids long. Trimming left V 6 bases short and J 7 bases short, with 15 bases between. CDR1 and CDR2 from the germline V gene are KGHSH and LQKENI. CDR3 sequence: CASSILLGREAFF. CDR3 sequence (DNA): TGTGCCAGCTCCATTTTGCTGGGGCGTGAAGCTTTCTTT.

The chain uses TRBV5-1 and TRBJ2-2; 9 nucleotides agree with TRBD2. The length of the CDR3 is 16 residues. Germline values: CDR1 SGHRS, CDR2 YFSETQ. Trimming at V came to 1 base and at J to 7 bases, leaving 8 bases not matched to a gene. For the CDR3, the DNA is TGCGCCAGCAGCTTGTCTATAGCGGGAGATAGCGGGGAGCTGTTTTTT. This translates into CASSLSIAGDSGELFF.

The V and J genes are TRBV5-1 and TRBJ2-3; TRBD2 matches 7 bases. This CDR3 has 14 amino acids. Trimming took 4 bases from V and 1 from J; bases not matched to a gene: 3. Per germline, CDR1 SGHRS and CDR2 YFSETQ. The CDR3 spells CASSRAGGTDTQYF. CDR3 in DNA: TGCGCCAGCAGCCGGGCGGGGGGCACAGATACGCAGTATTTT.

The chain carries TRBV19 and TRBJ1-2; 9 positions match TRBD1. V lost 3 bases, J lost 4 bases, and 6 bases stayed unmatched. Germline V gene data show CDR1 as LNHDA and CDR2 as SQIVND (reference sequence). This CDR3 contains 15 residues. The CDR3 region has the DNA TGTGCCAGTAGTATCGGACAGGGGACAAGCTATGGCTACACCTTC. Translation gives CASSIGQGTSYGYTF.

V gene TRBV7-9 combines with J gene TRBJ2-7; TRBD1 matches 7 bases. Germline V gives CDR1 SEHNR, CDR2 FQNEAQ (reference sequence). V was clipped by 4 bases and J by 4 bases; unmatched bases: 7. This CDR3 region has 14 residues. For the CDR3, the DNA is TGTGCCAGCAGCTCTGGACAGGCGTGGTACGAGCAGTACTTC. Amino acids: CASSSGQAWYEQYF.

CDR3 sequence (DNA): TGTGCCAGCAGCCGAGATCCTGAAGCTTTCTTT. It is translated as CASSRDPEAFF. The chain employs TRBV7-9 and TRBJ1-1; no clear D. The germline CDR1 and CDR2 sequences are SEHNR and FQNEAQ (reference sequence). CDR3 length equals 11 residues. Deletions cut 5 bases from V and 6 bases from J, with 7 bases between.

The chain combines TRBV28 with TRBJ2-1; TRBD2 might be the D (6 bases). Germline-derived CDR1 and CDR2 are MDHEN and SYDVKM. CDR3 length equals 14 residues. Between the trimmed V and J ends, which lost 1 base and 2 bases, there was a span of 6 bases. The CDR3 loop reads CASSLSGAYNEQFF. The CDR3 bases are TGTGCCAGCAGTTTATCGGGGGCCTACAATGAGCAGTTCTTC.

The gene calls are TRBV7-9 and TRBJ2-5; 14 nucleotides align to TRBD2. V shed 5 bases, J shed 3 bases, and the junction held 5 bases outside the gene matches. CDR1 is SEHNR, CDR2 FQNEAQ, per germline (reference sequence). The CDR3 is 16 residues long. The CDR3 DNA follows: TGTGCCAGCAGCCTACCGGGACTAGCGGGAGAAGAGACCCAGTACTTC. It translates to CASSLPGLAGEETQYF. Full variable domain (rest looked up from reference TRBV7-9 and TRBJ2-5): DTGVSQNPRHKITKRGQNVTFRCDPISEHNRLYWYRQTLGQGPEFLTYFQNEAQLEKSRLLSDRFSAERPKGSFSTLEIQRTEQGDSAMYLCASSLPGLAGEETQYFGPGTRLLVL.

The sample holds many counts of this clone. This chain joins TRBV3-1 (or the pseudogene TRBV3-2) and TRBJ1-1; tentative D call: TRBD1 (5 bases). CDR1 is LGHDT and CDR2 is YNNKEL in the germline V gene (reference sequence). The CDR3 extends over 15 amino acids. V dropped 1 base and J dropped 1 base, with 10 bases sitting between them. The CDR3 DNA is TGTGCCAGCAGCCAAGCCCAGGACACGAACACTGAAGCTTTCTTT. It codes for CASSQAQDTNTEAFF.

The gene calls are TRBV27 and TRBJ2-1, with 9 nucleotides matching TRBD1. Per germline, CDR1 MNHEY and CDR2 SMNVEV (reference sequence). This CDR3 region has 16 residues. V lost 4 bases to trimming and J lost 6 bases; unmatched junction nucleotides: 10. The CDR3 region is CASSSPGTGKVNEQFF. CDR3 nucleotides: TGTGCCAGCAGTTCCCCCGGGACAGGGAAGGTCAATGAGCAGTTCTTC.

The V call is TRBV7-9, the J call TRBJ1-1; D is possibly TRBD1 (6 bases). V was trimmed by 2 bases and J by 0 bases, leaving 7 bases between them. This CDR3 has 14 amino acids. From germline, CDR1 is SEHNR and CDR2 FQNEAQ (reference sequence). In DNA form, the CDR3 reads TGTGCCAGCAGCTTAAGGACAGTGAACACTGAAGCTTTCTTT. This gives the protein CASSLRTVNTEAFF.

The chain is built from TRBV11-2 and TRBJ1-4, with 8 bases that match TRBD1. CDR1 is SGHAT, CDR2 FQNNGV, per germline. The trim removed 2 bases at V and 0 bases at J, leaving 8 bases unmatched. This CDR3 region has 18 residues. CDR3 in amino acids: CASSLRSQGVATNEKLFF. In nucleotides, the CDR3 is TGTGCCAGCAGCTTAAGATCACAGGGGGTGGCAACTAATGAAAAACTGTTTTTT.

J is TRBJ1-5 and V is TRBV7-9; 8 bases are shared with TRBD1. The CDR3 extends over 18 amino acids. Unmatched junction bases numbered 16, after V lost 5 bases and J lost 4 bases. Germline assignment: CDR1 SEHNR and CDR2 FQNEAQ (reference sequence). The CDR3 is CASSEIGPPTGGNQPQHF. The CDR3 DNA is TGTGCCAGCAGCGAAATTGGCCCCCCCACAGGGGGGAATCAGCCCCAGCATTTT.

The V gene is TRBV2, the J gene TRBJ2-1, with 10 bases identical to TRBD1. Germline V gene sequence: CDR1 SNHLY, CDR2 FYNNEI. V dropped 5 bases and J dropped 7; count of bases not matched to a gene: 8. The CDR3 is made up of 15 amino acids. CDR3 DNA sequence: TGTGCCAGCAGTCCTGACAGGGGGCGCGTAAATGAGCAGTTCTTC. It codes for CASSPDRGRVNEQFF.

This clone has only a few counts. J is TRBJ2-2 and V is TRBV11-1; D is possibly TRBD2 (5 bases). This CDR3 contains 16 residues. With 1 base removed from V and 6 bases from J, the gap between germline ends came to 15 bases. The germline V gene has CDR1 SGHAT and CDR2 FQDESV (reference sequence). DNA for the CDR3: TGTGCCAGCAGCTTAGGTGTTAGTTGGAGGCCCGGGGAGCTGTTTTTT. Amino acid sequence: CASSLGVSWRPGELFF.

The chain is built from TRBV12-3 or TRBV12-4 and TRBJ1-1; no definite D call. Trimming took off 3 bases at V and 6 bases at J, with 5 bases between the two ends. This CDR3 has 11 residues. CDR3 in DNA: TGTGCCAGCAGTTTCCTCGCTGAAGCTTTCTTT. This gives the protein CASSFLAEAFF.

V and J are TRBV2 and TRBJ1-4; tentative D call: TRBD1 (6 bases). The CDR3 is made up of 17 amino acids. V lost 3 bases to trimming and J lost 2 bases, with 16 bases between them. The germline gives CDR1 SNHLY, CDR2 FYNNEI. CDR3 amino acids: CASSDPQGQGTNEKLFF. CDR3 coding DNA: TGTGCCAGCAGTGACCCGCAGGGGCAGGGCACTAATGAAAAACTGTTTTTT.

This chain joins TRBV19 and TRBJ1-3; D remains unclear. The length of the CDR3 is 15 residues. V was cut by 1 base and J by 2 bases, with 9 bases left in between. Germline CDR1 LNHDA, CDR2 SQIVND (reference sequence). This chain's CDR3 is CASSIGGRTGNTIYF. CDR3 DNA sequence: TGTGCCAGTAGTATAGGAGGCCGTACTGGAAACACCATATATTTT.

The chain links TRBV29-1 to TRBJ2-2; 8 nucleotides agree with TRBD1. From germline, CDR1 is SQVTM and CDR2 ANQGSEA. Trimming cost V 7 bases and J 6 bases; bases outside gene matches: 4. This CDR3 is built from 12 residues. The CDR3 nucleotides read TGCAGCGCCGGACAGGGATCCGGGGAGCTGTTTTTT. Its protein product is CSAGQGSGELFF.

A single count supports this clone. Written as DNA, the CDR3 is TGTGCCAGCAGTTTACCCTCTAAAGGGGGGACTAGAACCACAGATACGCAGTATTTT. Its translation: CASSLPSKGGTRTTDTQYF. This chain uses TRBV28 with TRBJ2-3; 8 bases map to TRBD2. With 2 bases clipped from V and 2 bases from J, the junction kept 15 bases outside the gene matches. CDR3 size: 19 residues. The germline gives CDR1 MDHEN, CDR2 SYDVKM.

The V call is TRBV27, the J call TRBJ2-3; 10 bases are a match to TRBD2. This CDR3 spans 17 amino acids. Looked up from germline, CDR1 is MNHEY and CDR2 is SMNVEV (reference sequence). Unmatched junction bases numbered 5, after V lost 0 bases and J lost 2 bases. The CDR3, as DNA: TGTGCCAGCAGTTTATCCATAGCGGGGGGCCACACAGATACGCAGTATTTT. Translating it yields CASSLSIAGGHTDTQYF.

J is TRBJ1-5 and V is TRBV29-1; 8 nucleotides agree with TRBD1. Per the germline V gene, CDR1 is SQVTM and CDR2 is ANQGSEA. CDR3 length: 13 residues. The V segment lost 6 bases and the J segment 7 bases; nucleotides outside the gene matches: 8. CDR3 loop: CSVWTGPDQPQHF. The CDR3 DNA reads TGCAGCGTGTGGACAGGGCCCGACCAGCCCCAGCATTTT.

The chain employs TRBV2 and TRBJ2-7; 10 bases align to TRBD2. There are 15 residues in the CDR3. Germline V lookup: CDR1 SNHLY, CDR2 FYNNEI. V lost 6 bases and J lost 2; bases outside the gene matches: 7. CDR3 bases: TGTGCCAGCAGAACCGGGACTAGCGTCCCCTACGAGCAGTACTTC. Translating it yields CASRTGTSVPYEQYF.

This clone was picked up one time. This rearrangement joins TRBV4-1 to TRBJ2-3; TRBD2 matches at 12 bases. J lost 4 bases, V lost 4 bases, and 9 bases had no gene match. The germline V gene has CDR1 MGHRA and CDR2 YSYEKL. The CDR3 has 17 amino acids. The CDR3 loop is CASSRLPTSGGPDTQYF. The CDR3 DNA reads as TGCGCCAGCAGCCGTCTTCCGACTAGCGGGGGCCCAGATACGCAGTATTTT.

The CDR3: CASSPVGSGSYNEQFF. In nucleotides, the CDR3 is TGTGCCAGCAGCCCGGTTGGTAGCGGGAGCTACAATGAGCAGTTCTTC. The chain carries TRBV5-5 and TRBJ2-1, with 9 positions matching TRBD2. V lost 4 bases to trimming and J lost 3 bases; unmatched junction nucleotides: 8. This CDR3 is 16 amino acids long. Germline V gene data show CDR1 as SGHKS and CDR2 as YYEKEE (reference sequence).

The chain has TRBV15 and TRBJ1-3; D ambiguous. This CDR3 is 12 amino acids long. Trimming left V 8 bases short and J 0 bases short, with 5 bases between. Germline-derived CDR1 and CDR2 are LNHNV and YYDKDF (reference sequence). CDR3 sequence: CATAYSGNTIYF. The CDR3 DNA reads TGTGCCACCGCCTACTCTGGAAACACCATATATTTT.